Presented here are 21 T cell receptor beta chains from one specimen sequenced in a study of CD8 T cells in Susac syndrome. Roughly 0.45 to 1 ug RNA was reverse transcribed with random hexamers. TCRdb reanalysed the immunoSEQ multiplex PCR reads using MiXCR and keeps one entry per CDR3 protein. The sample includes some 150,000 distinct CDR3 sequences, about 95% seen only once; the top ten take 0.16%. Sequences were obtained from CD4+ T cells from PBMCs. Receptor source: a human donor with Susac syndrome.

The gene calls are TRBV5-6 and TRBJ2-3; no clear D. The CDR3 totals 13 residues. The ends were cut back, 0 bases at V and 6 bases at J, with 8 bases in the middle. Looked up from germline, CDR1 is SGHDT and CDR2 is YYEEEE. CDR3 region: CASSLANGDTQYF. The DNA of the CDR3 is TGTGCCAGCAGCTTGGCCAACGGCGATACGCAGTATTTT.

The J gene is TRBJ2-3, the V gene TRBV7-9; no firm D call. The V gene's germline CDR1 is SEHNR and CDR2 FQNEAQ (reference sequence). The CDR3 runs 13 residues. V lost 4 bases and J 2 bases, leaving 7 bases between the germline ends. The CDR3 region is CASSSGDTDTQYF. The CDR3 DNA follows: TGTGCCAGCAGCTCCGGCGACACAGATACGCAGTATTTT.

The chain is built from TRBV5-8 and TRBJ2-5, with 7 positions matching TRBD1. Trimming at V came to 5 bases and at J to 5 bases, leaving 9 bases not matched to a gene. The CDR3 contains 14 residues. Per the germline V gene, CDR1 is SGHTS and CDR2 is YDEGEE. CDR3 nucleotides: TGTGCCAGCAGATGGAAACAGGGGACGGAGACCCAGTACTTC. Residues: CASRWKQGTETQYF. Full variable domain (outside the CDR3, taken from reference TRBV5-8 and TRBJ2-5): EAGVTQSPTHLIKTRGQQATLRCSPISGHTSVYWYQQALGLGLQFLLWYDEGEERNRGNFPPRFSGRQFPNYSSELNVNALELEDSALYLCASRWKQGTETQYFGPGTRLLVL.

The chain links TRBV4-1 to TRBJ2-1; D gene unclear. CDR3 length: 13 residues. V was shortened by 0 bases and J by 10 bases, with 10 bases between the two germline ends. Germline-derived CDR1 and CDR2 are MGHRA and YSYEKL. Written as DNA, the CDR3 is TGCGCCAGCAGCCAAGAAGCTAGGAACGAGCAGTTCTTC. It codes for CASSQEARNEQFF.

V usage is TRBV20-1 and J usage is TRBJ2-1; D possibly uses TRBD1 or TRBD2 (6 bases each). Germline lookup yields CDR1 DFQATT and CDR2 SNEGSKA (reference sequence). The CDR3 covers 18 residues. Deletions cut 0 bases from V and 5 bases from J, with 23 bases between. The CDR3 loop is CSARDRRGSQLPNNEQFF. As DNA, the CDR3 is TGCAGTGCTAGAGATCGGAGGGGGTCACAGCTTCCTAACAATGAGCAGTTCTTC.

This sequence joins TRBV29-1 and TRBJ2-1; D call uncertain. The CDR3 is made up of 15 amino acids. Trimming shortened V by 3 bases and J by 0 bases, and 12 bases separated the two germline ends. Germline V lookup: CDR1 SQVTM, CDR2 ANQGSEA. The DNA of the CDR3 is TGCAGCGTTGAGCCGCCGGTGGGCTCCTACAATGAGCAGTTCTTC. Its translation: CSVEPPVGSYNEQFF.

The chain links TRBV7-6 to TRBJ2-7; D perhaps matches TRBD1 (6 bases). CDR1 is SGHVS, CDR2 FNYEAQ, per germline. V was clipped by 2 bases and J by 3 bases, with 11 bases between them. CDR3 length: 14 amino acids. The DNA for the CDR3 is TGTGCCAGCAGCTTAACAGGGTCGATCTACGAGCAGTACTTC. Protein: CASSLTGSIYEQYF.

The V gene is TRBV5-1, the J gene TRBJ2-2; TRBD1 or TRBD2 may be the D gene (6 bases each). Germline V gene data show CDR1 as SGHRS and CDR2 as YFSETQ. V lost 2 bases to trimming and J lost 3 bases, with 14 bases between them. This CDR3 is built from 16 residues. This chain's CDR3 is CASSFVVGGDTGELFF. The CDR3 DNA reads as TGCGCCAGCAGCTTCGTGGTGGGGGGCGACACCGGGGAGCTGTTTTTT.

CDR3 sequence: CASSERYIQYF. The CDR3, as DNA: TGTGCCAGCAGTGAAAGATACATTCAGTACTTC. The chain joins TRBV2 to TRBJ2-4; D uncertain. Germline V lookup: CDR1 SNHLY, CDR2 FYNNEI. The CDR3 contains 11 residues. V was pared by 2 bases and J by 8 bases, with 4 bases between. The variable domain in full, with the rest retrieved from reference TRBV2 and TRBJ2-4, is EPEVTQTPSHQVTQMGQEVILRCVPISNHLYFYWYRQILGQKVEFLVSFYNNEISEKSEIFDDQFSVERPDGSNFTLKIRSTKLEDSAMYFCASSERYIQYFGAGTRLSVL.

The chain carries TRBV3-1 and TRBJ1-1, with unresolved D. Germline V lookup: CDR1 LGHDT, CDR2 YNNKEL (reference sequence). Between the trimmed V and J ends, which lost 2 bases and 0 bases, there was a span of 10 bases. The CDR3 runs to 15 residues. In DNA, the CDR3 is TGTGCCAGCAGCCAAAACCCAAGGGTGAACACTGAAGCTTTCTTT. It translates to CASSQNPRVNTEAFF.

This chain uses TRBV12-3 or TRBV12-4 with TRBJ1-5; TRBD1 might be the D (5 bases). The CDR3 has 18 amino acids. Deletions cut 5 bases from V and 4 bases from J, with 24 bases between. Here the CDR3 reads CASSREPLYRDGNQPQHF. Written as DNA, the CDR3 is TGTGCCAGCAGTCGAGAGCCCCTGTACCGGGACGGGAATCAGCCCCAGCATTTT.

The chain recombines TRBV7-9 with TRBJ1-4; a possible D gene is TRBD1 (6 bases). In germline, CDR1 is SEHNR, CDR2 FQNEAQ (reference sequence). This CDR3 spans 14 amino acids. V was trimmed by 5 bases and J by 7 bases, leaving 14 bases between them. The CDR3 region is CASSNRQAGEKLFF. The CDR3 nucleotides are TGTGCCAGCAGCAACAGACAGGCGGGTGAAAAACTGTTTTTT.

The chain carries TRBV29-1 and TRBJ2-2; D unclear. This CDR3 is built from 13 residues. V was shortened by 4 bases and J by 1 base, with 7 bases between the two germline ends. Germline CDR1 reads SQVTM; CDR2 reads ANQGSEA. As DNA, the CDR3 is TGCAGCGTTGTACCAGAGAACACCGGGGAGCTGTTTTTT. This gives the protein CSVVPENTGELFF.

This chain uses TRBV6-6 with TRBJ1-2; no firm D call. This CDR3 contains 14 residues. From germline, CDR1 is MNHNY and CDR2 SVGAGI (reference sequence). Trimming stripped 5 bases from V and 8 bases from J, with 18 bases between. CDR3 amino acids: CASSLLEAAEGYTF. The CDR3 nucleotides are TGTGCCAGCAGTCTCTTAGAGGCAGCGGAGGGCTACACCTTC.

The gene calls are TRBV2 and TRBJ1-2; no reliable D call. The germline V gene has CDR1 SNHLY and CDR2 FYNNEI. The CDR3 length is 10 residues. Trimming stripped 5 bases from V and 8 bases from J, with 6 bases between. The CDR3 nucleotides read TGTGCCAGCAGTTCAGTCGGCTACACCTTC. It is translated as CASSSVGYTF.

This chain uses TRBV6-4 with TRBJ2-7; D is unresolved. Germline assignment: CDR1 MRHNA and CDR2 SNTAGT. Deletions cut 4 bases from V and 6 bases from J, with 16 bases between. The CDR3 sequence is 14 residues long. As DNA, the CDR3 is TGTGCCAGCAGTGCTCTGTCTGTCGCCCCCGAGCAGTACTTC. It codes for CASSALSVAPEQYF.

The chain carries TRBV2 and TRBJ2-5; D possibly corresponds to TRBD1 (6 bases). The V gene lost 2 bases and the J gene lost 0 bases, with 13 bases spanning the gap. The germline CDR1 and CDR2 sequences are SNHLY and FYNNEI. The CDR3 covers 16 residues. The CDR3 DNA reads as TGTGCCAGCAGTGAACGGTTAACAGGGAACCAAGAGACCCAGTACTTC. Residues: CASSERLTGNQETQYF.

CDR3 in DNA: TGTGCCAGCAGCTCGGGACAGTCAACTAATGAAAAACTGTTTTTT. Protein sequence: CASSSGQSTNEKLFF. The chain has TRBV7-9 and TRBJ1-4; 7 bases align to TRBD1. CDR1 is SEHNR, CDR2 FQNEAQ, per germline (reference sequence). With V trimmed by 4 bases and J by 0 bases, 2 bases remained unmatched. CDR3 length: 15 residues.

This clonotype showed up just once. The rearrangement links TRBV11-2 to TRBJ2-5; 12 bases match TRBD2. Germline V CDR1 and CDR2: SGHAT, FQNNGV. The V gene end was trimmed by 1 base and the J gene end by 5 bases; junction bases not matched to a gene: 5. This CDR3 contains 16 residues. CDR3 protein: CASSLGTSGVPETQYF. CDR3 bases: TGTGCCAGCAGCTTAGGGACTAGCGGGGTCCCGGAGACCCAGTACTTC.

This rearrangement joins TRBV7-9 to TRBJ2-7; D call uncertain. The CDR3 runs 13 residues. V shed 5 bases and J shed 2 bases, with 10 bases lying between them. The germline gives CDR1 SEHNR, CDR2 FQNEAQ (reference sequence). CDR3 residues: CASSTTEAYEQYF. CDR3 DNA sequence: TGTGCCAGCAGCACGACCGAAGCCTACGAGCAGTACTTC.

The chain is built from TRBV20-1 and TRBJ2-5; 9 nucleotides line up with TRBD2. V gave up 2 bases and J gave up 1 base; unmatched junction bases: 5. The CDR3 is made up of 15 amino acids. Germline CDR1 DFQATT, CDR2 SNEGSKA (reference sequence). The CDR3: CSARRLAETQETQYF. CDR3 nucleotide sequence: TGCAGTGCTAGACGACTAGCGGAGACCCAAGAGACCCAGTACTTC.